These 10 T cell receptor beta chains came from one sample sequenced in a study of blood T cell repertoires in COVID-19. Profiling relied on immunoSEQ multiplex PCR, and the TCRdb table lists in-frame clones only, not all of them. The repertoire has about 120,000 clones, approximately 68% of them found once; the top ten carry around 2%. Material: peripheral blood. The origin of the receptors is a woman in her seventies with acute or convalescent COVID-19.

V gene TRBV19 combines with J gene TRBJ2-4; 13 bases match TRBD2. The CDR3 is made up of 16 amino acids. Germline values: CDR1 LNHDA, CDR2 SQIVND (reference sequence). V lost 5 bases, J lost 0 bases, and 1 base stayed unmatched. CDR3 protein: CASSRTSGRAKNIQYF. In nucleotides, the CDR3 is TGTGCCAGTAGTCGGACTAGCGGGAGAGCCAAAAACATTCAGTACTTC.

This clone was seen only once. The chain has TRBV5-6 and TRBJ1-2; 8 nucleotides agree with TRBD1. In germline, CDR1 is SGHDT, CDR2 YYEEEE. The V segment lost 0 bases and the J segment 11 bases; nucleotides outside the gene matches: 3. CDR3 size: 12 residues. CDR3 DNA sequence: TGTGCCAGCAGCTTGGTAAACAGGGGGTACACCTTC. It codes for CASSLVNRGYTF.

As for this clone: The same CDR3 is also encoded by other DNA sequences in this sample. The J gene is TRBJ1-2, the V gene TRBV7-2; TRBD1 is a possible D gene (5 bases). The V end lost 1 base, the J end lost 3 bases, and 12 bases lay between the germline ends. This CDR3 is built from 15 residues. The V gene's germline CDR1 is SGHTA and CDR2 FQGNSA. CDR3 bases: TGTGCCAGCAGCTTAGACCAGGGTGCAGACTATGGCTACACCTTC. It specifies CASSLDQGADYGYTF.

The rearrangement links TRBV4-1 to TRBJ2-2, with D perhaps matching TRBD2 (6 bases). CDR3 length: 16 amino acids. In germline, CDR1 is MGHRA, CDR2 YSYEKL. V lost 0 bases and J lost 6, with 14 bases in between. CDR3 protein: CASSQDPGELPGELFF. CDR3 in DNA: TGCGCCAGCAGCCAAGATCCGGGAGAGCTACCCGGGGAGCTGTTTTTT.

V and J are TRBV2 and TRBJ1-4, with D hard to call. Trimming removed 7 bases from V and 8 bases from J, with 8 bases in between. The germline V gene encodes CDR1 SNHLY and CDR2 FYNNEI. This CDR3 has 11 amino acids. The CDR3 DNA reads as TGTGCCAGCACTAAGGAGGAAAAACTGTTTTTT. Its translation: CASTKEEKLFF.

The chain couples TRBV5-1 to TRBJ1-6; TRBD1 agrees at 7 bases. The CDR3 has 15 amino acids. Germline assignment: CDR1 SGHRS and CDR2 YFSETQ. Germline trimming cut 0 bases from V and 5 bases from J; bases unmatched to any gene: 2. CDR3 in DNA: TGCGCCAGCAGCTTGGAGACAGGGAATAATTCACCCCTCCACTTT. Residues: CASSLETGNNSPLHF.

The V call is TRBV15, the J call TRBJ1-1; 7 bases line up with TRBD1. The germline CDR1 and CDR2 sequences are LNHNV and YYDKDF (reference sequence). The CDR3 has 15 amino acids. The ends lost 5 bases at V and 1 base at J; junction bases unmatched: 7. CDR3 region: CATSRPDRSNTEAFF. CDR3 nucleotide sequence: TGTGCCACCAGCCGTCCGGACAGGTCGAACACTGAAGCTTTCTTT.

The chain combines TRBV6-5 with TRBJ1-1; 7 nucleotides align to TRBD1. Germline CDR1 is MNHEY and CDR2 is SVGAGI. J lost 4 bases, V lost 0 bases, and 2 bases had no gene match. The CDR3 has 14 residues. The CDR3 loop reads CASSYSSGGTEAFF. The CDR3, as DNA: TGTGCCAGCAGTTACTCGTCAGGGGGCACTGAAGCTTTCTTT.

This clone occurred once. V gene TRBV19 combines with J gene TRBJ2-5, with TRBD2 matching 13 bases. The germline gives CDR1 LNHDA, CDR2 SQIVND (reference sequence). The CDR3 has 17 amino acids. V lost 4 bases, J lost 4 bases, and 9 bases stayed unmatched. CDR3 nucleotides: TGTGCCAGTAGTAGGGGAACTAGCGGGGGGGCCGCAGAGACCCAGTACTTC. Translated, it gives CASSRGTSGGAAETQYF.

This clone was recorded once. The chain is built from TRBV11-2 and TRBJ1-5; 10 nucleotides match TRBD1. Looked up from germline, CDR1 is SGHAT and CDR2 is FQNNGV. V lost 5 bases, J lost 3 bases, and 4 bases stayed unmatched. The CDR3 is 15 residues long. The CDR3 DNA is TGTGCCAGCAGCCGGACAGGGGGTTACAATCAGCCCCAGCATTTT. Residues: CASSRTGGYNQPQHF.